This T cell receptor beta chain was identified during a study of identical twins listed by TCRdb under 2016. With respect to the entire study: To test whether fetal clonotypes persist, the study used deep sequencing on TCR alpha and beta repertoires from monozygotic twins, unrelated adults of various ages, and cord blood. To rule out contamination, the twin experiments were replicated at different times with different library preparation protocols.

Library construction relied on 5' RACE. TCRdb shows the sequencer as Illumina HiSeq 2000. A universal primer binding site was added through template switching, and the final cDNA carried a unique molecular identifier so that TCR cDNA molecules could be counted accurately. Specific primers in the conserved constant-segment region were used to synthesize first-strand cDNA for the TCR alpha and beta chains. Each cDNA library was double barcoded, with a SMART-Mk sample barcode plus Illumina barcodes, to control for contamination. TruSeq adapter sequences, together with Illumina sample barcodes, were added in two successive PCR steps. TCR alpha and beta cDNA libraries were sequenced on the Illumina HiSeq platform with custom primers. In the source study's methods: Raw reads were processed with MiGEC to extract unique molecular identifiers, and MiXCR was used to determine CDR3 positions. For each individual, recombination models were inferred using an EM algorithm with the repgenHMM and IGoR tools. The tcR package in R was used for shared clonotype analysis, with sharing normalized by the product of cloneset sizes. To study raw recombination free of thymic and clonal selection effects, out-of-frame nonproductive sequences were analyzed. TCRdb passed the public sequencing reads through fastp at Q25 and MiXCR, retaining productive beta sequences. Each entry merges the rows of one CDR3 protein and shows their most common DNA and genes. These V and J calls derive from TCRdb rather than the authors' analysis. In this sample the table shows 420,000 or so distinct CDR3 sequences, about 18% of which occur a single time. 12% of the sample lies in the top ten.

Every donor was a healthy Caucasian. Three unrelated non-twin adults were additionally sequenced: a male aged 18 to 30, a male aged 50 to 59 and a female aged 50 to 59. Using Miltenyi CD45RO+ enrichment and human naive T-cell isolation kits, memory (CD45RO+) and naive T cells were isolated from PBMC. What the authors observed across the whole study: In monozygotic twins, recombination models systematically underestimated out-of-frame TCR alpha sharing, but the models matched the sharing seen between unrelated individuals. Compared with coincidental sharing between unrelated individuals, an excess of low generation-probability sequences was observed among out-of-frame TCR alpha sequences shared between twins. Abundant cord blood beta clonotypes carried fewer insertions; young adult naive repertoires showed a weaker similar trend, while memory repertoires showed none. Because the same donors could not be followed over many years, the conclusions relied on cross-sectional statistical analysis. A weaker excess of twin sharing was found in beta out-of-frame sequences because the signal-to-noise ratio was lowered by fewer shared sequences. Zero-insertion analyses could be partly confounded by invariant T cells such as MAIT and iNKT, though diverse VJ usage argued against such confounding for most clonotypes.

In its sample, this clonotype was seen a few times. The antigen it recognizes is unknown. Base qualities are not recorded, but no much larger clone differs from it by a single base. Material for sequencing was naive T cells sorted from blood. Reading the label with the study, this specimen's cell subset or site is: cells isolated with a human naive T-cell isolation kit. The TCR originated in a man aged 45 to 65 in good health.

The CDR3 protein is CASSLGASQYNEQFF. The sequenced DNA: TGCGCCAGCAGCTTGGGGGCTAGCCAATACAATGAGCAGTTCTTC. This sequence uses TRBV5-1 and TRBJ2-1, and TRBD2 may be the D gene, going by 5 matching bases. In the germline V gene, CDR1 corresponds to SGHRS and CDR2 to YFSETQ. From cysteine to phenylalanine, the CDR3 is 15 amino acids long. Only the CDR3 portion is preserved as DNA: 45 bases, with reading frame beginning at the first base. The junction carries 11 bases between V and J, which are trimmed by 0 bases and 4 bases respectively.